The 27 T cell receptor beta chains below come from one sample, sequenced in a study of T cell responses to AZD1222 COVID-19 vaccine. Clones were read by immunoSEQ multiplex PCR, and TCRdb kept only the in-frame ones, dropping some. The profile covers 150,000 to 200,000 clones, with 92% appearing a single time and approximately 1.5% taken by the ten largest. Sequenced here: peripheral blood, sampled on day 0 of AZD1222 vaccination. These TCRs come from an adult in good health.

The V call is TRBV24-1, the J call TRBJ2-1; 7 nucleotides align to TRBD2. The J segment lost 2 bases and the V segment lost 8 bases, leaving 2 bases of the junction unmatched. The CDR3 is 13 residues long. Germline values: CDR1 KGHDR, CDR2 SFDVKD. The CDR3 nucleotides are TGTGCCACCACCGGGGGGACCTACAATGAGCAGTTCTTC. The encoded protein is CATTGGTYNEQFF.

The genes are TRBV7-3 and TRBJ2-5, with TRBD2 matching over 13 bases. The CDR3 spans 16 residues. CDR1 SGHTA and CDR2 FQGTGA come from the germline V gene. V was pared by 4 bases and J by 4 bases, with 6 bases of the junction left unmatched. This CDR3 is CASSSSLAGGRETQYF. The CDR3 DNA reads as TGTGCCAGCAGCTCCTCACTAGCGGGGGGGCGAGAGACCCAGTACTTC. Full variable domain (remainder filled in from reference TRBV7-3 and TRBJ2-5): GAGVSQTPSNKVTEKGKYVELRCDPISGHTALYWYRQSLGQGPEFLIYFQGTGAADDSGLPNDRFFAVRPEGSVSTLKIQRTERGDSAVYLCASSSSLAGGRETQYFGPGTRLLVL.

This clone was detected once. V and J are TRBV19 and TRBJ1-6, with D perhaps matching TRBD1 (6 bases). Per germline, CDR1 LNHDA and CDR2 SQIVND (reference sequence). V lost 6 bases, J lost 9 bases, and 15 bases lay in between. This CDR3 region has 14 residues. The CDR3 DNA reads as TGTGCCAGTAGACAAGGGGGTAAGGGTTCACCCCTCCACTTT. It codes for CASRQGGKGSPLHF.

V usage is TRBV27 and J usage is TRBJ2-1; 9 bases fit TRBD2. The germline V gene has CDR1 MNHEY and CDR2 SMNVEV (reference sequence). This CDR3 has 17 residues. The V and J ends lost 2 bases and 4 bases, in that order; junction bases with no gene match: 9. The CDR3 protein is CASSLRLLAGSYNEQFF. CDR3 bases: TGTGCCAGCAGTTTACGGCTTCTAGCGGGGTCTTACAATGAGCAGTTCTTC.

The J gene is TRBJ2-7, the V gene TRBV10-3; 8 positions agree with TRBD1. The CDR3 runs 17 residues. Germline trimming cut 4 bases from V and 4 bases from J; bases unmatched to any gene: 15. Germline CDR1 is ENHRY and CDR2 is SYGVKD. The chain's CDR3 is CAISAFPSTGAGYEQYF. In DNA form, the CDR3 reads TGTGCCATCAGTGCTTTCCCCTCGACAGGGGCGGGGTACGAGCAGTACTTC.

The chain is built from TRBV2 and TRBJ2-3; tentatively, D is TRBD1 (5 bases). CDR3 length equals 14 residues. Trimming left V 2 bases short and J 5 bases short, with 11 bases between. Germline V CDR1 and CDR2: SNHLY, FYNNEI. The CDR3 nucleotides are TGTGCCAGCAGTGAATTGGGGCGCATAGATACGCAGTATTTT. Translated, it gives CASSELGRIDTQYF.

The rearrangement joins TRBV5-1 to TRBJ1-3; D remains ambiguous. Germline V gene data show CDR1 as SGHRS and CDR2 as YFSETQ. V lost 1 base and J 0 bases, leaving 14 bases between the germline ends. This CDR3 is 17 amino acids long. The CDR3 protein is CASSLSPLQTSGNTIYF. Written as DNA, the CDR3 is TGCGCCAGCAGCTTGAGCCCCCTGCAGACCTCTGGAAACACCATATATTTT.

The chain recombines TRBV14 with TRBJ2-7; D is unresolved. The CDR3 is 12 residues long. Trimming shortened V by 4 bases and J by 0 bases, and 4 bases separated the two germline ends. Per germline, CDR1 SGHDN and CDR2 FVKESK. Here the CDR3 DNA reads TGTGCCAGCAGCCGGTACTCCTACGAGCAGTACTTC. This encodes CASSRYSYEQYF.

The chain recombines TRBV12-3 or TRBV12-4 with TRBJ1-4; D perhaps matches TRBD1 (6 bases). Trimming removed 8 bases at V and 7 bases at J, with 11 bases between. This CDR3 contains 12 residues. CDR3 DNA: TGTGCCAGCGGGAGGGGGGTTGAAAAACTGTTTTTT. Protein: CASGRGVEKLFF.

The chain employs TRBV5-6 and TRBJ1-5, with D unresolved. The ends were cut back, 4 bases at V and 0 bases at J, with 11 bases in the middle. This CDR3 is built from 15 residues. CDR1 is SGHDT and CDR2 is YYEEEE in the germline V gene. The DNA for the CDR3 is TGTGCCAGCAGCCGGGGTACACATAGCAATCAGCCCCAGCATTTT. Protein product: CASSRGTHSNQPQHF. The entire variable domain, with the rest obtained from reference TRBV5-6 and TRBJ1-5, is as follows: DAGVTQSPTHLIKTRGQQVTLRCSPKSGHDTVSWYQQALGQGPQFIFQYYEEEERQRGNFPDRFSGHQFPNYSSELNVNALLLGDSALYLCASSRGTHSNQPQHFGDGTRLSIL.

This chain connects TRBV7-2 to TRBJ2-3; D gene ambiguous. This CDR3 region has 12 residues. Trimming took off 3 bases at V and 4 bases at J, with 5 bases between the two ends. Germline-derived CDR1 and CDR2 are SGHTA and FQGNSA. DNA for the CDR3: TGTGCCAGCAGCTTCCGAGCAGATACGCAGTATTTT. It is translated as CASSFRADTQYF.

The chain links TRBV28 to TRBJ2-3, with D possibly TRBD2 on 6 matching bases. The CDR3 consists of 16 residues. Germline V gene data show CDR1 as MDHEN and CDR2 as SYDVKM. V was trimmed by 5 bases and J by 1 base, leaving 16 bases between them. CDR3 loop: CASSGGVWGGTDTQYF. The CDR3 nucleotides are TGTGCCAGCAGTGGCGGAGTGTGGGGGGGCACAGATACGCAGTATTTT.

This chain uses TRBV28 with TRBJ1-2; the D is unclear. Trimming removed 2 bases at V and 4 bases at J, with 17 bases between. This CDR3 contains 16 residues. Germline CDR1 reads MDHEN; CDR2 reads SYDVKM. As DNA, the CDR3 is TGTGCCAGCAGTTTAGGGAAGTGGTCCCCAACCTATGGCTACACCTTC. It translates to CASSLGKWSPTYGYTF.

The V call is TRBV12-3 or TRBV12-4, the J call TRBJ1-2, with a tentative D call TRBD1 (5 bases). V lost 5 bases to trimming and J lost 7 bases, with 11 bases between them. The CDR3 consists of 12 residues. The CDR3, as DNA: TGTGCCAGCAGTCAGCAGGGCGGTGGCTACACCTTC. Amino acid sequence: CASSQQGGGYTF.

The rearrangement joins TRBV7-9 to TRBJ1-5; D perhaps matches TRBD1 (5 bases). CDR3 length equals 16 residues. V was trimmed by 1 base and J by 1 base, leaving 11 bases between them. The V gene's germline CDR1 is SEHNR and CDR2 FQNEAQ (reference sequence). In DNA form, the CDR3 reads TGTGCCAGCAGCTTAGGATCGCGGGGGAGCAATCAGCCCCAGCATTTT. Its translation is CASSLGSRGSNQPQHF. Using reference TRBV7-9 and TRBJ1-5 for the parts outside the CDR3, the full variable domain is DTGVSQNPRHKITKRGQNVTFRCDPISEHNRLYWYRQTLGQGPEFLTYFQNEAQLEKSRLLSDRFSAERPKGSFSTLEIQRTEQGDSAMYLCASSLGSRGSNQPQHFGDGTRLSIL.

The V call is TRBV9, the J call TRBJ2-5; unclear D gene. The CDR3 runs to 11 residues. V lost 0 bases to trimming and J lost 5 bases, with 2 bases between them. Germline-derived CDR1 and CDR2 are SGDLS and YYNGEE. CDR3 sequence reads: CASSVAETQYF. The DNA for the CDR3 is TGTGCCAGCAGCGTAGCTGAGACCCAGTACTTC.

CDR3 residues: CASSSGSYGYTF. The CDR3, as DNA: TGTGCCAGCAGTTCGGGCTCTTATGGCTACACCTTC. The chain employs TRBV2 and TRBJ1-2; no reliable D call. In germline, CDR1 is SNHLY, CDR2 FYNNEI. Deletions cut 5 bases from V and 5 bases from J, with 9 bases between. The CDR3 is 12 residues long.

The chain carries TRBV7-9 and TRBJ2-7; 12 nucleotides align to TRBD2. The CDR3 consists of 16 residues. Germline V gene sequence: CDR1 SEHNR, CDR2 FQNEAQ (reference sequence). Trimming at V came to 1 base and at J to 1 base, leaving 2 bases not matched to a gene. The CDR3 sequence is CASSLGLAGDSYEQYF. DNA of the CDR3: TGTGCCAGCAGCTTAGGACTAGCGGGGGATTCCTACGAGCAGTACTTC. The variable domain in full, completed from reference TRBV7-9 and TRBJ2-7, reads DTGVSQNPRHKITKRGQNVTFRCDPISEHNRLYWYRQTLGQGPEFLTYFQNEAQLEKSRLLSDRFSAERPKGSFSTLEIQRTEQGDSAMYLCASSLGLAGDSYEQYFGPGTRLTVT.

The rearrangement uses TRBV2 and TRBJ1-6; D is uncertain. Trimming removed 4 bases at V and 3 bases at J, with 7 bases between. The CDR3 has 14 residues. CDR1 is SNHLY and CDR2 is FYNNEI in the germline V gene. The CDR3 is CASSVRDYNSPLHF. The CDR3 DNA sequence: TGTGCCAGCAGTGTTAGGGACTATAATTCACCCCTCCACTTT.

V is TRBV7-9 and J is TRBJ1-1; TRBD1 matches at 8 bases. CDR1 is SEHNR and CDR2 is FQNEAQ in the germline V gene (reference sequence). With V trimmed by 1 base and J by 2 bases, 6 bases remained unmatched. The CDR3 has 16 residues. For the CDR3, the DNA is TGTGCCAGCAGCTTAGGGCAGGGGGCCCCTAACACTGAAGCTTTCTTT. Its protein is CASSLGQGAPNTEAFF.

The chain joins TRBV11-1 to TRBJ2-3; D may be TRBD2 (5 bases). V was clipped by 5 bases and J by 1 base, with 16 bases between them. This CDR3 contains 16 residues. Per the germline V gene, CDR1 is SGHAT and CDR2 is FQDESV (reference sequence). As DNA, the CDR3 is TGTGCCAGCAGCGCCGGGCGTCGGGGTGGCACAGATACGCAGTATTTT. Amino acids: CASSAGRRGGTDTQYF.

The chain is built from TRBV20-1 and TRBJ1-5, with TRBD1 as a possible D gene (6 bases). Germline V gives CDR1 DFQATT, CDR2 SNEGSKA (reference sequence). The CDR3 is 15 amino acids. Trimming removed 3 bases from V and 2 bases from J, with 14 bases in between. Written as DNA, the CDR3 is TGCAGTGCTAGTCTCCAGGGGCTGGGCAATCAGCCCCAGCATTTT. Translated, it gives CSASLQGLGNQPQHF.

The CDR3 DNA reads TGTGCCAGCAGTTACGCCCACTTTTCTAATTCACCCCTCCACTTT. Translation gives CASSYAHFSNSPLHF. The V call is TRBV6-5, the J call TRBJ1-6; D is uncertain. Germline V gives CDR1 MNHEY, CDR2 SVGAGI. The CDR3 sequence is 15 residues long. The germline V and J ends were trimmed by 2 bases and 6 bases, with 11 bases remaining between them.

The chain combines TRBV9 with TRBJ2-2; D gene unclear. Trimming pared 0 bases from V and 4 bases from J, leaving 7 bases between. The CDR3 runs to 14 residues. Germline V gene data show CDR1 as SGDLS and CDR2 as YYNGEE. CDR3 sequence: CASSVEESTGELFF. CDR3 sequence (DNA): TGTGCCAGCAGCGTAGAGGAGAGCACCGGGGAGCTGTTTTTT.

This chain links TRBV27 with TRBJ1-4; 9 bases map to TRBD1. The CDR3 totals 17 residues. Germline V gene sequence: CDR1 MNHEY, CDR2 SMNVEV (reference sequence). Trimming at V came to 0 bases and at J to 7 bases, leaving 9 bases not matched to a gene. CDR3 loop: CASSLSYRGREIEKLFF. DNA of the CDR3: TGTGCCAGCAGTTTATCCTACAGGGGGCGGGAGATTGAAAAACTGTTTTTT.

V is TRBV2 and J is TRBJ2-3; 8 positions agree with TRBD2. Germline assignment: CDR1 SNHLY and CDR2 FYNNEI. This CDR3 contains 14 residues. V was pared by 8 bases and J by 4 bases, with 8 bases of the junction left unmatched. In DNA form, the CDR3 reads TGTGCCAGCGGGGGACTAGTCGCGGCAGATACGCAGTATTTT. Amino acids: CASGGLVAADTQYF.

The chain recombines TRBV28 with TRBJ2-7; 8 nucleotides align to TRBD2. The V gene end was trimmed by 7 bases and the J gene end by 2 bases; junction bases not matched to a gene: 10. Germline CDR1 reads MDHEN; CDR2 reads SYDVKM. The CDR3 loop spans 15 amino acids. CDR3 DNA sequence: TGTGCCAGCACCCTTGGGAGTAGCGGGACCTACGAGCAGTACTTC. Amino acid sequence: CASTLGSSGTYEQYF.